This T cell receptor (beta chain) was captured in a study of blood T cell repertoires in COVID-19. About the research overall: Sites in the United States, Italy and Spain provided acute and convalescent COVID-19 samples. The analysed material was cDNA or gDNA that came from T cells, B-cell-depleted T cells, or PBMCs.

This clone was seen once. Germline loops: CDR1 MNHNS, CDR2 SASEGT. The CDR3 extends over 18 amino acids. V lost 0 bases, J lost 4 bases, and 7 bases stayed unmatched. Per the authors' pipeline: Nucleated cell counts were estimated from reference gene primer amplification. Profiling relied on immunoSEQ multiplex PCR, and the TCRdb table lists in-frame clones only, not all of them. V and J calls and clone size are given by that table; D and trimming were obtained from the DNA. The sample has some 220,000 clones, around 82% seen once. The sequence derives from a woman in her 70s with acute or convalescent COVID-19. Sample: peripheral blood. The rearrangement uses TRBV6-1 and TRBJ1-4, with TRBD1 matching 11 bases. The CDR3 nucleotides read TGTGCCAGCAGTGAAGCTCGGACAGGGGGCCGGGTTAATGAAAAACTGTTTTTT. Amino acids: CASSEARTGGRVNEKLFF.